The 11 T cell receptor beta chains presented below share a single source sample, sequenced in a study of shared clonotypes between healthy human individuals (dated by TCRdb to 2020 to 2021). CD8 naive samples were CD45RO-negative cells positively selected for CCR7, giving a CD45RA+CCR7+ population that excluded TemRA cells. The library relied on the immunoSEQ multiplex PCR assay. In TCRdb, the immuneACCESS table is reduced to in-frame sequences with V and J assigned. These tables do not hold every clone; where another copy was compared, an unresolved V gene accounts for under half, and the others remain unexplained. Recorded for this sample are roughly 1,800,000 clones; around 96% of them occurred a single time. The ten biggest clones cover more than 0.9% of the sample. The sample comprised naive CD8+ T cells sorted from blood. The sample's cell subset or site label, in plain terms: CD45RA+CCR7+. These receptors were taken from a man in his late teens or twenties in good health.

The chain combines TRBV4-1 with TRBJ1-6; TRBD1 matches at 8 bases. Germline V gene sequence: CDR1 MGHRA, CDR2 YSYEKL. The CDR3 is made up of 14 amino acids. V gave up 1 base and J gave up 12 bases; unmatched junction bases: 5. The CDR3, as DNA: TGCGCCAGCAGCCAAGGGACAGGGCCCAGACCCCTCCACTTT. Protein product: CASSQGTGPRPLHF.

The rearrangement joins TRBV11-2 to TRBJ1-2, with 7 bases aligning to TRBD1. The V gene end was trimmed by 5 bases and the J gene end by 5 bases; junction bases not matched to a gene: 11. CDR1 is SGHAT and CDR2 is FQNNGV in the germline V gene. The CDR3 totals 15 residues. CDR3 DNA: TGTGCCAGCAGCCAGCGACTCGCAGGGGGATATGGCTACACCTTC. Protein sequence: CASSQRLAGGYGYTF.

This sequence joins TRBV2 and TRBJ2-7; possible D gene TRBD2, 6 bases. The CDR3 extends over 15 amino acids. V lost 4 bases, J lost 6 bases, and 19 bases lay in between. The germline V gene encodes CDR1 SNHLY and CDR2 FYNNEI. CDR3 protein: CASSVVPGVLGEQYF. For the CDR3, the DNA is TGTGCCAGCAGTGTCGTCCCGGGAGTTCTAGGCGAGCAGTACTTC.

The chain employs TRBV28 and TRBJ2-5; D is unresolved. CDR3 size: 13 residues. Germline CDR1 reads MDHEN; CDR2 reads SYDVKM. V dropped 8 bases and J dropped 1 base, with 11 bases sitting between them. The CDR3 bases are TGTGCCAGCTCCCCGGCCACCCAAGAGACCCAGTACTTC. Residues: CASSPATQETQYF.

V is TRBV9 and J is TRBJ2-3, with TRBD2 matching over 7 bases. J gave up 0 bases and V 3 bases, and 16 bases lay outside the gene matches. CDR3 length: 19 amino acids. Germline V CDR1 and CDR2: SGDLS, YYNGEE. CDR3 sequence: CASSEEDGTTFLSTDTQYF. The CDR3 nucleotides are TGTGCCAGCAGCGAAGAAGACGGGACTACGTTCTTGAGCACAGATACGCAGTATTTT.

A remark on this clone: The missing conserved phenylalanine or tryptophan at the end of this CDR3 makes a read error likely. The DNA is left out, because the CDR3 cannot be placed on it with certainty; the CDR3 is given as TCRdb lists it. This chain uses TRBV20-1 with TRBJ1-5; no check of the table's D call, TRBD1, against the DNA was made. The CDR3 comprises 11 residues, both ends counted. Germline CDR1 and CDR2: DFQATT and SNEGSKA (reference sequence). The CDR3 is CSARDAGTYFH.

This chain connects TRBV19 to TRBJ2-3; 9 bases are shared with TRBD2. The CDR3 consists of 17 residues. Germline assignment: CDR1 LNHDA and CDR2 SQIVND (reference sequence). With 8 bases clipped from V and 2 bases from J, the junction kept 14 bases outside the gene matches. CDR3 loop: CASSSPLAGAPTDTQYF. The DNA for the CDR3 is TGTGCCAGTTCTTCCCCATTAGCGGGGGCTCCCACAGATACGCAGTATTTT.

This clone was recorded only once. The chain joins TRBV5-8 to TRBJ2-7, with 8 bases identical to TRBD2. J lost 5 bases, V lost 0 bases, and 7 bases had no gene match. The CDR3 has 15 amino acids. The germline gives CDR1 SGHTS, CDR2 YDEGEE. The CDR3 reads CASSLVGGGRDEQYF. The CDR3 coding sequence is TGTGCCAGCAGCTTGGTTGGCGGGGGGCGGGACGAGCAGTACTTC. Filled out from reference TRBV5-8 and TRBJ2-7, the complete variable domain reads EAGVTQSPTHLIKTRGQQATLRCSPISGHTSVYWYQQALGLGLQFLLWYDEGEERNRGNFPPRFSGRQFPNYSSELNVNALELEDSALYLCASSLVGGGRDEQYFGPGTRLTVT.

This sequence joins TRBV29-1 and TRBJ1-1; D remains ambiguous. Germline CDR1 and CDR2: SQVTM and ANQGSEA. Trimming stripped 5 bases from V and 1 base from J, with 5 bases between. The CDR3 is 11 amino acids. In DNA, the CDR3 is TGCAGCGTTCAGGCGAACACTGAAGCTTTCTTT. It translates to CSVQANTEAFF.

The rearrangement uses TRBV11-2 and TRBJ2-7, with 8 bases matching TRBD2. V shed 5 bases and J 3 bases; nucleotides not matched to a gene: 3. Germline-derived CDR1 and CDR2 are SGHAT and FQNNGV. The CDR3 sequence is 13 residues long. For the CDR3, the DNA is TGTGCCAGCAGCGAGACTAGCGACTACGAGCAGTACTTC. Its translation is CASSETSDYEQYF.

The chain couples TRBV13 to TRBJ1-2, with TRBD1 matching 10 bases. The CDR3 extends over 13 amino acids. Per germline, CDR1 PRHDT and CDR2 FYEKMQ (reference sequence). V shed 5 bases, J shed 5 bases, and the junction held 2 bases outside the gene matches. This chain's CDR3 is CASSTGQGYGYTF. As DNA, the CDR3 is TGTGCCAGCAGCACGGGACAGGGGTATGGCTACACCTTC.